The TCR beta chain under discussion was sequenced for a study of blood T cell repertoires in COVID-19. Study-wide background: Sites across the United States, Italy and Spain contributed samples from acute and convalescent COVID-19. Sources were T cells, B-cell-depleted T cells, or PBMCs; the material itself was cDNA or gDNA.

Patients of the Seattle cohort, enrolled during active infection, were followed longitudinally. In the source study's methods: Estimates of nucleated cell counts were drawn from the amplification of reference gene primers. Profiled with immunoSEQ multiplex PCR; TCRdb holds only in-frame clones, not every one. D and trimming were read from the DNA, whereas the V and J calls and clone size are those reported in that table. The table shows 250,000 to 350,000 clones, with roughly 84% occurring only once. The ends lost 6 bases at V and 4 bases at J; junction bases unmatched: 4. Germline V lookup: CDR1 MNHEY, CDR2 SVGAGI. CDR3 length equals 15 residues.

The receptor's source is a human donor with COVID-19, enrolled during active disease. The donor label of this sample is uncertain. The sample comprised peripheral blood. The genes are TRBV6-5 and TRBJ2-3; 13 positions match TRBD2. The DNA of the CDR3 is TGTGCCAGCAGAAGGACTAGCGGGAGCGCAGATACGCAGTATTTT. It translates to CASRRTSGSADTQYF.